Listed below are T cell receptor beta chains from one sample, sequenced in a study of CD8+ T cells in alopecia areata. Measured with immunoSEQ multiplex PCR; TCRdb has only the in-frame clones, and not every one. The table records 150,000 to 160,000 clones, about 53% of them present only once. The sample consisted of CD8+ T cells sorted from blood, taken at week 0. The origin of the receptors is a human donor with alopecia areata. The CDR3 runs from the conserved cysteine through the conserved F or W. The order of the fields is V gene, J gene, CDR3 protein.

TRBV7-9	TRBJ2-7	CASTRGGEQYF
TRBV7-2	TRBJ2-3	CASSLGRASTDTQYF
TRBV11-2	TRBJ1-1	CASSLGPEAFF
TRBV20-1	TRBJ1-2	CSARNRDGYTF
TRBV30	TRBJ2-1	CAWSAGTYNEQFF
TRBV4-3	TRBJ1-1	CASSHYHGNTEAFF
TRBV2	TRBJ2-7	CASSDGGSSYEQYF
TRBV28	TRBJ2-7	CASSISYEQYF
TRBV4-3	TRBJ1-4	CASSQDRGSTNEKLFF
TRBV10-1	TRBJ2-7	CASSEYEQYF
TRBV7-9	TRBJ2-7	CASSSRLLHRLDF
TRBV29-1	TRBJ2-7	CSVDGQGPSYEQYF
TRBV29-1	TRBJ1-1	CSVIENTEAFF
TRBV4-3	TRBJ2-3	CASSQDPGGSTDTQYF